These 22 T cell receptor beta chains were sequenced from one sample in a study of T cell repertoires in cytomegalovirus infection. Each CDR3 protein gets one entry after TCRdb re-called the reads with MiXCR. The profile shows about 140,000 distinct CDR3 sequences, roughly 6% of them singletons. The sample was PBMCs. The source is a human donor in good health (CMV status not recorded). Some clones in this sample may be carry-over from other donors' samples.

This clonotype was seen a handful of times. The V and J genes are TRBV20-1 and TRBJ1-1, with a tentative D call TRBD1 (6 bases). Trimming took off 1 base at V and 3 bases at J, with 18 bases between the two ends. CDR1 is DFQATT and CDR2 is SNEGSKA in the germline V gene (reference sequence). The CDR3 totals 16 residues. CDR3 in amino acids: CSARAPTGFFDTEAFF. Here the CDR3 DNA reads TGCAGTGCTAGAGCGCCTACAGGGTTCTTTGACACTGAAGCTTTCTTT.

In this sample, this clonotype turned up many times. This CDR3 reads CASSLYTPPNTEAFF. CDR3 sequence (DNA): TGTGCCAGCTCGCTCTATACTCCCCCGAACACTGAAGCTTTCTTT. The chain has TRBV18 and TRBJ1-1; D not certain. The germline gives CDR1 KGHSH, CDR2 LQKENI. The CDR3 spans 15 residues. Trimming left V 6 bases short and J 1 base short, with 15 bases between. Filled out from reference TRBV18 and TRBJ1-1, the complete variable domain reads NAGVMQNPRHLVRRRGQEARLRCSPMKGHSHVYWYRQLPEEGLKFMVYLQKENIIDESGMPKERFSAEFPKEGPSILRIQQVVRGDSAAYFCASSLYTPPNTEAFFGQGTRLTVV.

In this sample, this clonotype turned up a few times. The chain joins TRBV20-1 to TRBJ2-7; a weak D match, TRBD1 (6 bases). The CDR3 is 15 residues long. V was pared by 1 base and J by 3 bases, with 16 bases between. Germline CDR1 reads DFQATT; CDR2 reads SNEGSKA (reference sequence). CDR3 sequence (DNA): TGCAGTGCTAGAGTTCCCCGCCTGGACAGCTACGAGCAGTACTTC. It yields the protein CSARVPRLDSYEQYF.

About this clonotype: A read error is possible here, since a much larger clone lies one base away. The gene calls are TRBV6-6 and TRBJ2-2; 10 bases agree with TRBD1. The length of the CDR3 is 14 residues. CDR1 and CDR2 from the germline V gene are MNHNY and SVGAGI (reference sequence). The CDR3 loop reads CASRGQGNTGQLFF. CDR3 in DNA: TGTGCCAGCAGGGGACAGGGGAACACCGGGCAGCTGTTTTTT.

This chain links TRBV30 with TRBJ1-1, with 7 nucleotides matching TRBD1. With 3 bases clipped from V and 0 bases from J, the junction kept 7 bases outside the gene matches. Looked up from germline, CDR1 is GTSNPN and CDR2 is SVGIG (reference sequence). This CDR3 contains 15 residues. The CDR3 region has the DNA TGTGCCTGGAGGTGGAGGGGGCTAATGAACACTGAAGCTTTCTTT. Protein product: CAWRWRGLMNTEAFF.

This clonotype came up many times. J is TRBJ2-3 and V is TRBV10-3; tentative D call: TRBD2 (6 bases). The CDR3 has 14 residues. The germline V and J ends were trimmed by 6 bases and 1 base, with 11 bases remaining between them. The germline gives CDR1 ENHRY, CDR2 SYGVKD. The CDR3 here is CAISRDSGTDTQYF. The CDR3 region has the DNA TGTGCCATCAGCCGGGACTCTGGCACAGATACGCAGTATTTT.

The rearrangement uses TRBV5-1 and TRBJ2-3; no definite D call. This CDR3 contains 15 residues. Germline assignment: CDR1 SGHRS and CDR2 YFSETQ. Trimming took 0 bases from V and 2 from J, leaving 10 bases between them. The DNA of the CDR3 is TGCGCCAGCAGCTTGGAGCGTCCAAACACAGATACGCAGTATTTT. Encoded protein: CASSLERPNTDTQYF.

The table lists this clonotype with many counts. The J gene is TRBJ1-1, the V gene TRBV7-9, with a possible D match to TRBD1 (5 bases). CDR3 length equals 12 residues. V dropped 3 bases and J dropped 10 bases, with 12 bases sitting between them. Germline lookup yields CDR1 SEHNR and CDR2 FQNEAQ (reference sequence). The CDR3 region is CASSFLGQGAFF. Here the CDR3 DNA reads TGTGCCAGCAGCTTTTTGGGGCAAGGAGCTTTCTTT.

Here the CDR3 DNA reads TGTGCCAGCAGCCCCGAGGTGGGCCCCTACAATGAGCAGTTCTTC. Its protein is CASSPEVGPYNEQFF. This sequence joins TRBV3-1 and TRBJ2-1; D is unresolved. CDR3 length equals 15 residues. Germline V gene lookup returns CDR1 LGHDT and CDR2 YNNKEL (reference sequence). V was shortened by 4 bases and J by 2 bases, with 12 bases between the two germline ends.

This chain links TRBV29-1 with TRBJ1-1; D is ambiguous. The germline CDR1 and CDR2 sequences are SQVTM and ANQGSEA. This CDR3 contains 12 residues. V shed 6 bases and J shed 0 bases, with 8 bases lying between them. The CDR3 reads CSVKGMNTEAFF. DNA of the CDR3: TGCAGCGTGAAGGGAATGAACACTGAAGCTTTCTTT.

In its sample, this clonotype was seen many times. The rearrangement uses TRBV7-2 and TRBJ2-5; no clear D gene. The CDR3 consists of 15 residues. Deletions cut 0 bases from V and 4 bases from J, with 12 bases between. Per germline, CDR1 SGHTA and CDR2 FQGNSA. The CDR3 nucleotides read TGTGCCAGCAGCTTAGCGGCTAGATCGGCAGAGACCCAGTACTTC. This sequence encodes CASSLAARSAETQYF.

This clonotype occurred many times. The rearrangement links TRBV7-2 to TRBJ1-2; no clear D. Germline V gene lookup returns CDR1 SGHTA and CDR2 FQGNSA. This CDR3 is 13 amino acids long. Trimming cost V 5 bases and J 4 bases, with 11 bases left between them. The CDR3, as DNA: TGTGCCAGCAGCCCGTCGGGTGCCTATGGCTACACCTTC. It yields the protein CASSPSGAYGYTF.

This clonotype was counted many times. The V gene is TRBV10-3, the J gene TRBJ2-7; D may be TRBD2 (5 bases). CDR3 size: 11 residues. The germline gives CDR1 ENHRY, CDR2 SYGVKD. Between the trimmed V and J ends, which lost 10 bases and 5 bases, there was a span of 12 bases. In DNA form, the CDR3 reads TGTGCCACCGGGGTCACGGACGAGCAGTACTTC. Its protein is CATGVTDEQYF.

This clonotype was recorded a few times. This chain uses TRBV4-1 with TRBJ1-5; D is unresolved. Germline V gene lookup returns CDR1 MGHRA and CDR2 YSYEKL. Trimming took 4 bases from V and 5 from J, leaving 12 bases between them. CDR3 length equals 14 residues. CDR3 sequence reads: CASSPDMGDQPQHF. In DNA form, the CDR3 reads TGCGCCAGCAGCCCTGACATGGGCGATCAGCCCCAGCATTTT.

The V and J genes are TRBV29-1 and TRBJ2-3; D unclear. V lost 7 bases and J lost 0, with 11 bases in between. The length of the CDR3 is 13 residues. CDR1 and CDR2 from the germline V gene are SQVTM and ANQGSEA. The CDR3: CSALPASTDTQYF. CDR3 coding DNA: TGCAGCGCACTCCCGGCCAGCACAGATACGCAGTATTTT.

This clonotype has at least ten counts. V and J are TRBV7-2 and TRBJ1-5, with 10 bases lining up with TRBD1. Germline values: CDR1 SGHTA, CDR2 FQGNSA. The CDR3 is 17 amino acids. The ends lost 5 bases at V and 2 bases at J; junction bases unmatched: 9. CDR3 nucleotides: TGTGCCAGCAGCCCAGGGACAGGGGTAATCGGCAATCAGCCCCAGCATTTT. It translates to CASSPGTGVIGNQPQHF.

The table lists this clonotype with a few counts. The J gene is TRBJ1-5, the V gene TRBV10-3; unclear D gene. This CDR3 is built from 17 residues. Germline V gene lookup returns CDR1 ENHRY and CDR2 SYGVKD. Trimming took off 3 bases at V and 3 bases at J, with 18 bases between the two ends. In nucleotides, the CDR3 is TGTGCCATCAGTGAATGGGAGGGAGGGAACCTCAATCAGCCCCAGCATTTT. Protein: CAISEWEGGNLNQPQHF.

There are many counts of this clonotype. The V call is TRBV5-6, the J call TRBJ2-7; 7 nucleotides match TRBD2. The CDR3 covers 14 residues. Germline V gene data show CDR1 as SGHDT and CDR2 as YYEEEE. J gave up 3 bases and V 4 bases, and 7 bases lay outside the gene matches. This CDR3 reads CASSAGGSVYEQYF. The DNA of the CDR3 is TGTGCCAGCAGCGCCGGGGGGTCGGTCTACGAGCAGTACTTC.

The table lists this clonotype with many counts. This sequence joins TRBV7-3 and TRBJ2-7, with 12 nucleotides matching TRBD2. Trimming took 5 bases from V and 7 from J; bases not matched to a gene: 3. CDR1 is SGHTA, CDR2 FQGTGA, per germline. The CDR3 length is 13 residues. The CDR3 loop is CASSPGTSGEQYF. CDR3 in DNA: TGTGCCAGCAGCCCCGGGACTAGCGGGGAGCAGTACTTC.

The rearrangement links TRBV12-3 or TRBV12-4 to TRBJ2-7; no definite D call. The CDR3 is made up of 12 amino acids. V dropped 3 bases and J dropped 5 bases, with 8 bases sitting between them. The CDR3 sequence is CASSFSSNEQYF. The CDR3 nucleotides read TGTGCCAGCAGTTTTTCCAGCAACGAGCAGTACTTC.

Many counts were recorded for this clonotype. The genes are TRBV7-2 and TRBJ2-5; weak D call: TRBD2 (6 bases). CDR1 is SGHTA, CDR2 FQGNSA, per germline. Trimming stripped 6 bases from V and 2 bases from J, with 10 bases between. This CDR3 has 13 amino acids. The CDR3 here is CASRPGGQETQYF. CDR3 sequence (DNA): TGTGCCAGCAGACCCGGGGGTCAAGAGACCCAGTACTTC.

This clonotype was counted at least ten times. The chain employs TRBV19 and TRBJ2-7; tentative D call: TRBD2 (5 bases). Germline-derived CDR1 and CDR2 are LNHDA and SQIVND (reference sequence). The CDR3 extends over 13 amino acids. V was cut by 2 bases and J by 5 bases, with 10 bases left in between. The CDR3 sequence is CASSISGRHEQYF. The CDR3 DNA reads as TGTGCCAGTAGTATAAGTGGGAGACACGAGCAGTACTTC.